The present TCR beta chain was sequenced within a study of cytomegalovirus exposure and HLA in healthy donors. The study's findings and limits: Researchers catalogued about 150 TCR beta chains as cytomegalovirus-associated. The authors confirmed in vitro that three CMV-associated chains were specific for CMV antigens.

Using immunoSEQ multiplex PCR, the repertoire was profiled, and TCRdb retains in-frame clones only, with some absent. The data contain 110,000 or so clones, over 65% of them singletons. The germline gives CDR1 SGHVS, CDR2 FNYEAQ. The CDR3 contains 15 residues. The ends were cut back, 3 bases at V and 2 bases at J, with 12 bases in the middle. On this clone: Its antigen is unknown.

This chain connects TRBV7-6 to TRBJ2-3; D is ambiguous. Specimen: PBMCs. The source of this sequence is a woman between 25 and 40 years old in good health and CMV-seronegative. DNA for the CDR3: TGTGCCAGCAGCTTGGCGGAAGGTGTCACAGATACGCAGTATTTT. Protein sequence: CASSLAEGVTDTQYF.